The source of this T cell receptor (beta chain) is a study of OX40 agonist ivuxolimab in advanced cancers. Study overall: At around 81% male, the cohort had a mean age of 60 years, ranging from roughly 20 to 90. A history of anti-PD-1, anti-PD-L1 or anti-CTLA-4 therapy was acceptable, and approximately 41% had some.

Study results and caveats: CD8+ T cells (on average) carried more expanded clones than CD4+ T cells.

The sampling schedule covered blood at baseline, cycle 4 day 1, and cycle 7 day 1. The CDR3 contains 15 residues. V lost 4 bases, J lost 5 bases, and 9 bases stayed unmatched. Germline V gives CDR1 SGHNT, CDR2 YYREEE (reference sequence). Turning to this clone: What it recognizes is unknown.

TCRdb's table, derived via immunoSEQ multiplex PCR, lists solely in-frame clones and lacks some. The repertoire holds about 20,000 clones, with roughly 80% as singletons. The V gene is TRBV5-4, the J gene TRBJ2-1, with 7 bases identical to TRBD1. This TCR derives from an adult with an advanced solid tumor such as melanoma, head and neck, liver or kidney cancer. The sequences come from CD4+ or CD8+ T cells sorted from blood, collected in a trial of the OX40 agonist ivuxolimab. CDR3 sequence reads: CASSQVMTGNNEQFF. The CDR3 DNA follows: TGTGCCAGCAGCCAAGTAATGACAGGGAACAATGAGCAGTTCTTC.